A single sample gave rise to the 9 T cell receptor beta chains below, sequenced in a study of CD8+CD57+ T cells in acquired aplastic anemia. Before being chosen for sequencing, patients had shown CD8+CD57+ cell expansion by flow cytometry. The template for TCR beta VDJ and CDR3 sequence profiling was genomic DNA. In TCRdb, the reads were re-called with MiXCR into one record per CDR3 protein. This table has about 160,000 distinct CDR3 sequences, about 48% appearing once. Sequenced: sorted CD4+, CD8+, or CD8+CD57+ T cells (not recorded which) from PBMCs. These receptors all come from a human donor with aplastic anemia.

This clonotype was found many times. This chain connects TRBV9 to TRBJ2-7; tentatively, D is TRBD1 or TRBD2 (5 bases each). Trimming shortened V by 4 bases and J by 1 base, and 12 bases separated the two germline ends. CDR1 SGDLS and CDR2 YYNGEE come from the germline V gene. The CDR3 extends over 14 amino acids. This chain's CDR3 is CASSPWGSSYEQYF. In DNA, the CDR3 is TGTGCCAGCAGCCCCTGGGGGAGTTCCTACGAGCAGTACTTC.

The chain employs TRBV2 and TRBJ1-6; TRBD1 aligns across 8 bases. V was pared by 8 bases and J by 10 bases, with 7 bases of the junction left unmatched. Germline V gene data show CDR1 as SNHLY and CDR2 as FYNNEI. The length of the CDR3 is 13 residues. CDR3 protein: CASRGQGRSPLHF. In DNA, the CDR3 is TGTGCCAGCCGAGGACAGGGTAGGTCACCCCTCCACTTT.

This clonotype was counted at least ten times. The rearrangement uses TRBV6-1 and TRBJ2-1; D gene unclear. Germline values: CDR1 MNHNS, CDR2 SASEGT. Trimming stripped 1 base from V and 9 bases from J, with 7 bases between. The CDR3 is 12 residues long. The CDR3 reads CASSEGAVEQFF. As DNA, the CDR3 is TGTGCCAGCAGTGAAGGGGCGGTTGAGCAGTTCTTC.

The sample holds many counts of this clonotype. The CDR3, as DNA: TGTGCCAGCAGCTTGGTTCAGCCCCAGCATTTT. Its translation is CASSLVQPQHF. The chain recombines TRBV5-8 with TRBJ1-5, with D uncertain. Germline V gene data show CDR1 as SGHTS and CDR2 as YDEGEE. This CDR3 contains 11 residues. Trimming took 0 bases from V and 6 from J, leaving 1 base between them.

The chain employs TRBV10-3 and TRBJ2-2; D not certain. Germline assignment: CDR1 ENHRY and CDR2 SYGVKD. The CDR3 contains 10 residues. Between the trimmed V and J ends, which lost 8 bases and 6 bases, there was a span of 4 bases. For the CDR3, the DNA is TGTGCCATCTCCTCCGGGGAGCTGTTTTTT. As protein: CAISSGELFF.

This clonotype was seen ten or more times. The V call is TRBV6-2 or TRBV6-3, the J call TRBJ1-6; D might be TRBD1 (5 bases). The V end was cut by 6 bases, the J end by 7 bases, with 16 bases between. Germline values: CDR1 MNHEY, CDR2 SVGEGT. CDR3 size: 15 residues. The CDR3 loop is CASRGGHVGNSPLHF. The CDR3 DNA is TGTGCCAGCAGGGGCGGACATGTCGGCAATTCACCCCTCCACTTT.

This clonotype has a count of ten or more. CDR3 loop: CASSEGTVGGVVTEAFF. CDR3 sequence (DNA): TGTGCCAGCAGTGAAGGGACGGTTGGGGGGGTGGTCACTGAAGCTTTCTTT. The chain carries TRBV2 and TRBJ1-1, with a tentative D call TRBD1 (5 bases). Looked up from germline, CDR1 is SNHLY and CDR2 is FYNNEI. Deletions cut 1 base from V and 4 bases from J, with 19 bases between. The CDR3 is made up of 17 amino acids.

The J gene is TRBJ2-4, the V gene TRBV25-1; 9 positions agree with TRBD1. Germline CDR1 and CDR2: MGHDK and SYGVNS. CDR3 length equals 15 residues. V dropped 6 bases and J dropped 8; count of bases not matched to a gene: 11. This chain's CDR3 is CASSPDRGRGYIQYF. The CDR3 DNA reads as TGTGCCAGCAGCCCGGACAGGGGTCGTGGGTACATTCAGTACTTC.

This clonotype occurred many times. The rearrangement joins TRBV9 to TRBJ1-1; D possibly corresponds to TRBD1 (6 bases). The CDR3 has 14 residues. Deletions cut 4 bases from V and 1 base from J, with 11 bases between. Germline assignment: CDR1 SGDLS and CDR2 YYNGEE. Here the CDR3 reads CASSSRTENTEAFF. CDR3 in DNA: TGTGCCAGCAGCTCCCGGACAGAGAACACTGAAGCTTTCTTT.